This T cell receptor (beta chain) was captured in a study of blood T cell repertoires in COVID-19. Turning to the study itself: Some COVID-19 samples were acute and others convalescent; all came from the United States, Italy and Spain. PBMCs, B-cell-depleted T cells, or T cells provided the cDNA or gDNA that made up the material.

This CDR3 has 16 residues. The V segment lost 1 base and the J segment 5 bases; nucleotides outside the gene matches: 4. The germline V gene has CDR1 SEHNR and CDR2 FQNEAQ (reference sequence). In the source study's methods: Scientists estimated how many nucleated cells there were by amplifying reference gene primers. The data were produced by immunoSEQ multiplex PCR, yet TCRdb's version contains in-frame clones alone and is incomplete. V and J calls and clone size are as listed in that table; D and trimming were resolved from the DNA. The sample holds over 120,000 clones, 65% to 90% seen once. This sequence originates from a human donor in a cohort sampled during active COVID-19. The sequencing sample was made of peripheral blood. The rearrangement uses TRBV7-9 and TRBJ2-3, with TRBD2 matching 12 bases. The CDR3 loop reads CASSLGRLAGEDTQYF. The CDR3 DNA follows: TGTGCCAGCAGCTTAGGTCGACTAGCGGGAGAAGATACGCAGTATTTT.